This TCR beta chain came from a study of regulatory T cells in long-lasting Graves disease. On the study more broadly: Duration of antithyroid drug therapy among newly diagnosed Graves' patients was under 3 months.

Time point noted: newly diagnosed GD, antithyroid drugs for less than 3 months. The TCR library was made from RNA extracted from PBMCs. This clonotype has a count of ten or more. Library construction for TCR beta used iRepertoire HTBI primers and Arm-PCR of CDR3 regions. As handled by the study authors: Gene usage covered 62 TRBV and roughly 14 TRBJ segments. MiXCR was run by TCRdb on the multiplex PCR reads, yielding one entry per CDR3 protein. What appears here as the V and J calls and clone size reflects TCRdb's work, not the paper's. Of 350,000 to 500,000 distinct CDR3 sequences listed, approximately 14% are singletons. The sample was also linked to a second study, of T cells in Graves' hyperthyroidism and ophthalmopathy. Per that paper: Uncontrolled infections, other autoimmune diseases, pregnancy or lactation led to exclusion of patients. The TCR CDR3 was amplified in a first-round RT-PCR using the HTBI primer set.

This receptor was obtained from a woman aged 45-60 years with Graves disease. Sequenced material: peripheral blood mononuclear cells (PBMCs), taken at new diagnosis, from a patient treated with antithyroid drugs.

CDR3 DNA: TGTGCCAGCAGTTTTGGAGGGGTGGAGACCCAGTACTTC. It encodes CASSFGGVETQYF. The chain has TRBV28 and TRBJ2-1; D might be TRBD2 (6 bases). The DNA matches TRBJ2-5 better at its end, which makes the J call doubtful. Germline CDR1 MDHEN, CDR2 SYDVKM. The CDR3 consists of 13 residues.